Below are 15 T cell receptor beta chains sequenced from a single sample in a study of CD8 T cells in Susac syndrome (dated by TCRdb to the late 2010s). Receptors were amplified or captured by the immunoSEQ multiplex PCR assay. RNA was extracted with the RNeasy kit and roughly 0.45 to 1 ug was reverse transcribed using random hexamers. TCRdb cleaned the public reads at Q25 with fastp, built clones with MiXCR and kept in-frame beta chains. Each entry merges the rows of one CDR3 protein and shows their most common DNA and genes. For this sample the table gives approximately 25,000 distinct CDR3 sequences, of which 85% to 95% were detected only once. The ten largest clones capture about 0.63% of the sample. The sequencing input was CD8+ T cells from PBMCs. The receptors derive from a human donor with Susac syndrome.

The chain combines TRBV20-1 with TRBJ2-7; 7 bases match TRBD1. The CDR3 covers 12 residues. The junction had 3 bases not matched to a gene; V was cut back by 6 bases and J by 1 base. CDR1 and CDR2 from the germline V gene are DFQATT and SNEGSKA (reference sequence). This chain's CDR3 is CSAETGSYEQYF. CDR3 sequence (DNA): TGCAGTGCAGAGACAGGGTCCTACGAGCAGTACTTC.

The chain employs TRBV7-2 and TRBJ2-7, with D perhaps matching TRBD1 (6 bases). Trimming removed 1 base at V and 6 bases at J, with 10 bases between. CDR3 length: 13 amino acids. Germline lookup yields CDR1 SGHTA and CDR2 FQGNSA. The CDR3 nucleotides are TGTGCCAGCAGCTTAGTCACAGGGAGCGAGCAGTACTTC. It translates to CASSLVTGSEQYF.

The V and J genes are TRBV24-1 and TRBJ1-2; D might be TRBD1 (6 bases). The CDR3 consists of 15 residues. The ends were cut back, 3 bases at V and 3 bases at J, with 13 bases in the middle. In germline, CDR1 is KGHDR, CDR2 SFDVKD. CDR3 protein: CATSDEDSLYYGYTF. CDR3 in DNA: TGTGCCACCAGTGATGAGGACAGCTTATACTATGGCTACACCTTC.

This sequence joins TRBV28 and TRBJ2-2; perhaps TRBD1 as D (5 bases). Germline CDR1 is MDHEN and CDR2 is SYDVKM. CDR3 length: 17 residues. The germline V and J ends were trimmed by 3 bases and 0 bases, with 14 bases remaining between them. The CDR3 region has the DNA TGTGCCAGCAGTTTTTGGGGCGGCCTATCGAACACCGGGGAGCTGTTTTTT. Amino acid sequence: CASSFWGGLSNTGELFF.

This chain links TRBV5-6 with TRBJ1-4; D is unclear. CDR1 is SGHDT, CDR2 YYEEEE, per germline. Trimming took off 3 bases at V and 3 bases at J, with 12 bases between the two ends. CDR3 length equals 15 residues. CDR3 in amino acids: CASSSVQWANEKLFF. The CDR3 nucleotides read TGTGCCAGCAGCTCCGTCCAGTGGGCTAATGAAAAACTGTTTTTT.

J is TRBJ2-7 and V is TRBV5-6; 9 nucleotides match TRBD1. CDR3 length: 16 amino acids. The V and J ends lost 0 bases and 3 bases, in that order; junction bases with no gene match: 7. Germline CDR1 is SGHDT and CDR2 is YYEEEE. Here the CDR3 DNA reads TGTGCCAGCAGCTTGGTGGGGGACAGGGTTATCTACGAGCAGTACTTC. This translates into CASSLVGDRVIYEQYF.

The V and J genes are TRBV7-9 and TRBJ2-5, with unresolved D. The V end lost 4 bases, the J end lost 0 bases, and 0 bases lay between the germline ends. The germline V gene encodes CDR1 SEHNR and CDR2 FQNEAQ (reference sequence). The CDR3 is made up of 11 amino acids. In DNA, the CDR3 is TGTGCCAGCAGCTACCAAGAGACCCAGTACTTC. Translating it yields CASSYQETQYF.

The chain uses TRBV28 and TRBJ2-7; 9 nucleotides line up with TRBD1. The germline V gene encodes CDR1 MDHEN and CDR2 SYDVKM. Losses at the gene ends were 6 bases for V and 2 bases for J; bases not matched to a gene: 8. The CDR3 is 15 residues long. CDR3 sequence: CASSPPGQGPYEQYF. The CDR3 DNA reads TGTGCCAGCAGCCCTCCGGGACAGGGCCCCTACGAGCAGTACTTC.

This sequence joins TRBV7-9 and TRBJ2-3, with TRBD2 as a possible D gene (6 bases). CDR1 is SEHNR, CDR2 FQNEAQ, per germline (reference sequence). The CDR3 loop spans 16 amino acids. The V gene lost 4 bases and the J gene lost 3 bases, with 17 bases spanning the gap. This CDR3 is CASSSLNGGMTDTQYF. DNA of the CDR3: TGTGCCAGCAGCTCACTAAACGGGGGAATGACAGATACGCAGTATTTT.

The rearrangement uses TRBV28 and TRBJ1-3; D remains ambiguous. Trimming shortened V by 5 bases and J by 4 bases, and 18 bases separated the two germline ends. This CDR3 is 16 amino acids long. Germline values: CDR1 MDHEN, CDR2 SYDVKM. The CDR3 nucleotides are TGTGCCAGCAGTACTCAACGGGCTCCCGAAGGAAACACCATATATTTT. Translated, it gives CASSTQRAPEGNTIYF. Full variable domain (rest looked up from reference TRBV28 and TRBJ1-3): DVKVTQSSRYLVKRTGEKVFLECVQDMDHENMFWYRQDPGLGLRLIYFSYDVKMKEKGDIPEGYSVSREKKERFSLILESASTNQTSMYLCASSTQRAPEGNTIYFGEGSWLTVV.

The V and J genes are TRBV7-2 and TRBJ2-2; D gene unclear. This CDR3 has 15 amino acids. The V end was cut by 1 base, the J end by 0 bases, with 6 bases between. The germline V gene has CDR1 SGHTA and CDR2 FQGNSA. In DNA, the CDR3 is TGTGCCAGCAGCTTAGGACAATCGAACACCGGGGAGCTGTTTTTT. Protein: CASSLGQSNTGELFF.

The chain joins TRBV19 to TRBJ2-1; no firm D call. Trimming shortened V by 11 bases and J by 8 bases, and 7 bases separated the two germline ends. Looked up from germline, CDR1 is LNHDA and CDR2 is SQIVND (reference sequence). The CDR3 extends over 9 amino acids. CDR3 protein: CAAGHEQFF. The CDR3 DNA reads as TGTGCCGCCGGTCATGAGCAGTTCTTC. Using reference TRBV19 and TRBJ2-1 for the parts outside the CDR3, the full variable domain is DGGITQSPKYLFRKEGQNVTLSCEQNLNHDAMYWYRQDPGQGLRLIYYSQIVNDFQKGDIAEGYSVSREKKESFPLTVTSAQKNPTAFYLCAAGHEQFFGPGTRLTVL.

The chain recombines TRBV7-9 with TRBJ2-2, with D hard to call. V gave up 1 base and J gave up 6 bases, with 9 bases separating them. The CDR3 is made up of 14 amino acids. Germline CDR1 reads SEHNR; CDR2 reads FQNEAQ (reference sequence). In DNA form, the CDR3 reads TGTGCCAGCAGCTTAGTTTCTGGGGCCGGGGAGCTGTTTTTT. Amino acid sequence: CASSLVSGAGELFF.

The count of this clonotype is one. CDR3 residues: CASNGPLRNYGYTF. The CDR3 DNA follows: TGTGCCAGCAACGGACCCCTGAGGAACTATGGCTACACCTTC. V usage is TRBV6-2 or TRBV6-3 and J usage is TRBJ1-2; unclear D gene. This CDR3 spans 14 amino acids. V shed 7 bases and J shed 2 bases, with 14 bases lying between them. CDR1 and CDR2 from the germline V gene are MNHEY and SVGEGT.

This clonotype is a singleton in its sample. V usage is TRBV5-4 and J usage is TRBJ2-1; TRBD2 matches at 8 bases. Germline CDR1 is SGHNT and CDR2 is YYREEE (reference sequence). Trimming removed 0 bases from V and 9 bases from J; junction bases left unmatched: 20. The length of the CDR3 is 19 residues. CDR3 sequence: CASSLAIHGVAPGGSEQFF. In nucleotides, the CDR3 is TGTGCCAGCAGCTTGGCTATTCACGGCGTAGCCCCGGGAGGGAGTGAGCAGTTCTTC.